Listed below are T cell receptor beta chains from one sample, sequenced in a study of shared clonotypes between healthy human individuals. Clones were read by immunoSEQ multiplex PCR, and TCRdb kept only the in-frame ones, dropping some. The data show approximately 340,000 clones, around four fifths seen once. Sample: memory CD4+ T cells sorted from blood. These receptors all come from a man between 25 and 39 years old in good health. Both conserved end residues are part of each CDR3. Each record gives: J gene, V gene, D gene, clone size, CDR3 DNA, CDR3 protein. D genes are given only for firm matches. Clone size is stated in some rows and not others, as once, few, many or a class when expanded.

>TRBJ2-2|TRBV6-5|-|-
TGTGCCAGCAGTCTCCTGGCCTCAGGGACCGGGGAGCTGTTTTTT
CASSLLASGTGELFF
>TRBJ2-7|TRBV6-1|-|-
TGTGCCACTTCTGCCACGTCGGCGTATTCCTACGAGCAGTACTTC
CATSATSAYSYEQYF
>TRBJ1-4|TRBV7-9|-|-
TGTGCCAGCAGGCCACAGGGTGGGGCTAATGAAAAACTGTTTTTT
CASRPQGGANEKLFF
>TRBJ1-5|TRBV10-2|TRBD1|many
TGCGCCAGCAGGGGGGGGACCGGGACAGGGGGCAATCAGCCCCAGCATTTT
CASRGGTGTGGNQPQHF
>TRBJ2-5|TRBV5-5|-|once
TGTGCCTGCAAGGACGGTACAGGGAGCGTGCCAGTGAGAGAGACCCAGTACTTC
CACKDGTGSVPVRETQYF
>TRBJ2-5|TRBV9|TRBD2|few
TGTGCCAGCAGCGTTAGCGGGACAGAGACCCAGTACTTC
CASSVSGTETQYF
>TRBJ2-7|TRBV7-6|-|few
TGTGCCAGCAGCCCCCTAACCTACGAGCAGTACTTC
CASSPLTYEQYF
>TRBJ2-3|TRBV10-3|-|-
TGTGCCATCAGTGACAGGAGCAACACAGATACGCAGTATTTT
CAISDRSNTDTQYF
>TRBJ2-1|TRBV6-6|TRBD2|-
TGTGGGACGACTAGCGGGGGTTACAATGAGCAGTTCTTC
CGTTSGGYNEQFF
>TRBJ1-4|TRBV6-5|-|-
TGTGCCAGCAGCTCTGCGCCCGGGCGGGATGAAAAACTGTTTTTT
CASSSAPGRDEKLFF
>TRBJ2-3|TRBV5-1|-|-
TGCGCCAGCAGCTTGATACCGGGTCGAGGCACAGATACGCAGTATTTT
CASSLIPGRGTDTQYF
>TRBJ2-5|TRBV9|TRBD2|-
TGTGCCAGCAGCGTAGTTGGTAGCCGGGGGGCCCAGTACTTC
CASSVVGSRGAQYF
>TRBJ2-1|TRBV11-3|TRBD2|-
TGTGCCAGCAGCGCCAGGCTAGCGGGAAGGAATGAGCAGTTCTTC
CASSARLAGRNEQFF
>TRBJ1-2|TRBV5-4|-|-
TGTGCCAGCAGCTTGCGGGCTAACTATGGCTACACCTTC
CASSLRANYGYTF
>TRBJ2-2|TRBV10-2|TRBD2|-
TGCGCCAGCAGTGCTACTAGCGGGTTAAACACCGGGGAGCTGTTTTTT
CASSATSGLNTGELFF
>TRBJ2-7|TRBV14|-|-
TGTGCCAGCAGCCAAGCAGGCAGGGCCTCCTACGAGCAGTACTTC
CASSQAGRASYEQYF
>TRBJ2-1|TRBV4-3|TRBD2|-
TGCGCCAGCAGCCAAGATGTGCTAGCGGCCCCATATGAGCAGTTCTTC
CASSQDVLAAPYEQFF
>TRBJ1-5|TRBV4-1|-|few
TGCGCCAGCAGCCAAGAGTTCGGCCGGATGGGCAATCAGCCCCAGCATTTT
CASSQEFGRMGNQPQHF
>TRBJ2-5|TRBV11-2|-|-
TGTGCCAGCAGCTTAAATGGCGGCCAAGAGACCCAGTACTTC
CASSLNGGQETQYF
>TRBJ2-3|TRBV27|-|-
TGTGCCAGCAGTTTTCTTAAGTCAGATACGCAGTATTTT
CASSFLKSDTQYF
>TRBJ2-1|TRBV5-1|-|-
TGCGCCAGCAGCTTGGGGGGGCTACGCTTCAATGAGCAGTTCTTC
CASSLGGLRFNEQFF
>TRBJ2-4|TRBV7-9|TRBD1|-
TGTGCCAGCAATAAAGGACAGGGGAACATTCAGTACTTC
CASNKGQGNIQYF
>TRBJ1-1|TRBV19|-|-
TGTGCCAGTAGTATGTCGAGGAGCACTGAAGCTTTCTTT
CASSMSRSTEAFF
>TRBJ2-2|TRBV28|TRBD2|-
TGTGCCAGCAGTTTACGCGGGAGGGCCGCCGGGGAGCTGTTTTTT
CASSLRGRAAGELFF
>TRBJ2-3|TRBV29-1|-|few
TGCAGCGTTGAGCTGGGGACGGCGCAGTATTTT
CSVELGTAQYF
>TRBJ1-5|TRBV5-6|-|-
TGTGCCAGCAGCTTAAAGGTAGCCAGCAATCAGCCCCAGCATTTT
CASSLKVASNQPQHF
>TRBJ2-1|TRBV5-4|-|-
TGTGCCAGCAGCTTCAGGGGGAGACTAGTAGGCGATGAGCAGTTCTTC
CASSFRGRLVGDEQFF
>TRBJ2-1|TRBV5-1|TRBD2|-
TGCGCCAGCAGCTTGATTAGCGGGACATACAATGAGCAGTTCTTC
CASSLISGTYNEQFF
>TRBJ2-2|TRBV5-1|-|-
TGCGCCAGCAGCTTAACTTTACAGGGAGGGCCCGGGGAGCTGTTTTTT
CASSLTLQGGPGELFF
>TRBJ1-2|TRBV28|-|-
TGTGCCAGCAGTTCGGCCTCGCCCGGGAGTGGTGGCTACACCTTC
CASSSASPGSGGYTF
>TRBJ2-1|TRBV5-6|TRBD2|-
TGTGCCAGCAGCTTTTTCAGCGGGAGACCCAATTCCCACAATGAGCAGTTCTTC
CASSFFSGRPNSHNEQFF